The rows below give T cell receptor beta chains drawn from one sample of a study of blood T cells in healthy people across ages. MiXCR, applied by TCRdb to the 5' RACE reads, yields one record per CDR3 protein. In the table there are just over 800,000 distinct CDR3 sequences, approximately 59% of which are singletons. Sequenced material: blood. The receptors come from a man aged 30 to 39 in good health. The CDR3 runs from the conserved cysteine through the conserved F or W. The order of the fields is clone size, J gene, D gene, V gene, CDR3 DNA, CDR3 protein. A D gene is named only where the DNA matches it firmly. Some rows mark clone size as missing; the rest say once, few, many or name a class of expanded clone.

>.|TRBJ2-1|TRBD2|TRBV20-1
TGCAGTGCTAGAGTTATAAGCGGGGCCGGGAATGAGCAGTTCTTC
CSARVISGAGNEQFF
>.|TRBJ2-1|.|TRBV20-1
TGCAGTGCTGGAGATCCCGGGGGGCCCTCCTACAATGAGCAGTTCTTC
CSAGDPGGPSYNEQFF
>.|TRBJ2-1|.|TRBV20-1
TGCAGTGCTAGAAGTGTGGGGGGGGCACACAATGAGCAGTTCTTC
CSARSVGGAHNEQFF
>.|TRBJ2-3|.|TRBV12-3/TRBV12-4
TGTGCCAGCAGTTTACGAGCAGATGCGCAGTATTTT
CASSLRADAQYF
>.|TRBJ2-5|TRBD1|TRBV13
TGTGCCAGCAGCGAGGGACAGTTCTCGGGGACCCAGTACTTC
CASSEGQFSGTQYF
>.|TRBJ2-7|TRBD1|TRBV20-1
TGCAGTGCTAGAGAGGACAGGCGATTCTACGAGCAGTACTTC
CSAREDRRFYEQYF
>few|TRBJ2-7|TRBD1|TRBV4-3
TGCGCCAGCAGCCAAGAGGGACAGGGTATCTACGAGCAGTACTTC
CASSQEGQGIYEQYF
>.|TRBJ1-4|.|TRBV6-4
TGTGCCAGCCGTCGTGAGGGACGGGCAACTAATGAAAAACTGTTTTTT
CASRREGRATNEKLFF
>.|TRBJ2-6|TRBD2|TRBV2
TGTGCCAGCAGTGAACTGACAGCGGGGGCCAACATCCTGACTTTC
CASSELTAGANILTF
>.|TRBJ1-4|.|TRBV7-9
TGTGCCAGCAGCTTATTCGGGAAGGGGAATGAAAAACTGTTTTTT
CASSLFGKGNEKLFF
>.|TRBJ2-7|.|TRBV7-9
TGTGCCAGCAGCTCACCGCTGACCTACGAGCAGTACTTC
CASSSPLTYEQYF
>few|TRBJ2-1|.|TRBV27
TGTGCCAGCACTCTTATAACCGGGACCTACAATGAGCAGTTCTTC
CASTLITGTYNEQFF
>.|TRBJ2-3|TRBD2|TRBV5-1
TGCGCCAGCAGCTTGGCCACTAGCGGGGGGCGCACAGATACGCAGTATTTT
CASSLATSGGRTDTQYF
>.|TRBJ1-2|.|TRBV4-3
TGCGCCAGCAGCCAAGATGCTAACAGTTATGGCTACACCTTC
CASSQDANSYGYTF
>.|TRBJ1-4|.|TRBV15
TGTGCCACCTGTCAGGGCGATCAAAAACTGTTTTTT
CATCQGDQKLFF
>.|TRBJ2-1|TRBD1|TRBV20-1
TGCAGTGCTAGTGCAAACTTGTTGGACAGGGGATACGGCAATGAGCAGTTCTTC
CSASANLLDRGYGNEQFF
>few|TRBJ1-2|.|TRBV3-1
TGTGCCAGCAGCCAAGGCCCAGCTCCAGCTAACTATGGCTACACCTTC
CASSQGPAPANYGYTF
>once|TRBJ2-1|.|TRBV4-3
TGCGCCAGCAGCCAAGAGATGAGTTGGGAGCAGTTCTTC
CASSQEMSWEQFF
>.|TRBJ2-1|.|TRBV4-3
TGCGCCAGCAGCCTCTCCCGACTGTTAAGCTCCTACAATGAGCAGTTCTTC
CASSLSRLLSSYNEQFF
>.|TRBJ2-7|.|TRBV29-1
TGCAGCGCTGGACAGATTTCCTACGAGCAGTACTTC
CSAGQISYEQYF
>once|TRBJ2-7|.|TRBV7-9
TGTGCCAGCACCGCGGGACTGGATTCCTACGAGCAGTACTTC
CASTAGLDSYEQYF
>few|TRBJ2-6|TRBD1|TRBV4-2
TGTGCCAGCAGCCAAGAAGGGGACAGCTTCTCTGGGGCCAACGTCCTGACTTTC
CASSQEGDSFSGANVLTF
>few|TRBJ2-5|TRBD2|TRBV5-1
TGCGCCAGCAGCTTGGGTCGAACCATCGGCGGGGGGATCCAAGAGACCCAGTACTTC
CASSLGRTIGGGIQETQYF
>.|TRBJ2-5|TRBD1|TRBV29-1
TGCAGCGTCCGAGGGAGAGACAGGGTCCAAGAGACCCAGTACTTC
CSVRGRDRVQETQYF
>few|TRBJ1-2|.|TRBV20-1
TGCAGTGCTCTCCAAGGTTGGGAATCGACTAGGGGACCCTATGGCTACACCTTC
CSALQGWESTRGPYGYTF
>.|TRBJ2-3|.|TRBV7-2
TGTGCCAGCAGTGTGGGGCGGGTGCTCACAGATACGCAGTATTTT
CASSVGRVLTDTQYF
>.|TRBJ2-5|.|TRBV10-3
TGTGCCATCAGTGAGACATCAGGGAACCAAGAGACCCAGTACTTC
CAISETSGNQETQYF